The rows below give T cell receptor beta chains drawn from one sample of a study of early T cells in non-severe SARS-CoV-2 infection. One entry per CDR3 protein results from TCRdb running MiXCR on the 5' RACE reads. The sample includes about 100,000 distinct CDR3 sequences, approximately 13% of them seen just once. The source material was whole blood. Receptor source: an adult who was a healthcare worker with PCR-confirmed SARS-CoV-2 infection or an uninfected control (not recorded which). Both conserved end residues are part of each CDR3. A D gene is named only where the DNA matches it firmly. Part of the rows lack a size; the others show once, few, many or a class for expanded clones.

j_call: TRBJ2-7; cdr3_length: 17; v_call: TRBV28; d_call: TRBD2; clone_size: many; cdr3_aa: CASSPGLAGGLSYEQYF; cdr3_nt: TGTGCCAGCAGTCCCGGACTAGCGGGGGGGCTCTCCTACGAGCAGTACTTC
j_call: TRBJ2-7; cdr3_length: 15; v_call: TRBV5-6; d_call: TRBD1; clone_size: few; cdr3_aa: CASSPDRGVSYEQYF; cdr3_nt: TGTGCCAGCAGCCCGGACAGGGGAGTATCCTACGAGCAGTACTTC
j_call: TRBJ1-1; cdr3_length: 12; v_call: TRBV27; d_call: .; clone_size: many; cdr3_aa: CASSLPGREAFF; cdr3_nt: TGTGCCAGCTCTCTTCCGGGGCGGGAAGCTTTCTTT
j_call: TRBJ1-2; cdr3_length: 16; v_call: TRBV5-1; d_call: TRBD1; clone_size: few; cdr3_aa: CASREVVGQTGDGYTF; cdr3_nt: TGCGCCAGCCGGGAAGTCGTCGGCCAAACAGGGGATGGCTACACCTTC
j_call: TRBJ1-5; cdr3_length: 13; v_call: TRBV18; d_call: .; clone_size: few; cdr3_aa: CASSPQGYQPQHF; cdr3_nt: TGTGCCAGCTCACCTCAGGGGTATCAGCCCCAGCATTTT
j_call: TRBJ2-3; cdr3_length: 15; v_call: TRBV7-9; d_call: TRBD1; clone_size: .; cdr3_aa: CASSLEGTATDTQYF; cdr3_nt: TGTGCCAGCAGCTTAGAAGGGACAGCCACAGATACGCAGTATTTT
j_call: TRBJ2-2; cdr3_length: 16; v_call: TRBV18; d_call: .; clone_size: .; cdr3_aa: CASSPSLRGGTGELFF; cdr3_nt: TGTGCCAGCTCACCAAGTCTAAGAGGCGGAACCGGGGAGCTGTTTTTT
j_call: TRBJ2-3; cdr3_length: 17; v_call: TRBV11-2; d_call: TRBD1; clone_size: few; cdr3_aa: CASSLRDRGLGTDTQYF; cdr3_nt: TGTGCCAGCAGCCTACGGGACAGGGGATTAGGCACAGATACGCAGTATTTT
j_call: TRBJ2-1; cdr3_length: 16; v_call: TRBV5-1; d_call: TRBD2; clone_size: .; cdr3_aa: CASSKPGLAVYNEQFF; cdr3_nt: TGCGCCAGCAGCAAACCGGGACTAGCAGTTTACAATGAGCAGTTCTTC
j_call: TRBJ1-5; cdr3_length: 13; v_call: TRBV20-1; d_call: TRBD1; clone_size: many; cdr3_aa: CSAGTGRNQPQHF; cdr3_nt: TGCAGTGCGGGGACAGGGCGAAATCAGCCCCAGCATTTT
j_call: TRBJ1-2; cdr3_length: 15; v_call: TRBV15; d_call: .; clone_size: many; cdr3_aa: CATSREVRGLDGYTF; cdr3_nt: TGTGCCACCAGTAGAGAGGTCAGGGGCTTGGATGGCTACACCTTC
j_call: TRBJ1-4; cdr3_length: 15; v_call: TRBV18; d_call: .; clone_size: few; cdr3_aa: CASSPQTATNEKLFF; cdr3_nt: TGTGCCAGCTCGCCCCAGACGGCTACTAATGAAAAACTGTTTTTT
j_call: TRBJ1-2; cdr3_length: 13; v_call: TRBV7-9; d_call: .; clone_size: few; cdr3_aa: CASSLDGGGGYTF; cdr3_nt: TGTGCCAGCAGCTTGGACGGAGGAGGGGGCTACACCTTC
j_call: TRBJ2-7; cdr3_length: 12; v_call: TRBV29-1; d_call: TRBD1; clone_size: many; cdr3_aa: CSVGQGSYEQYF; cdr3_nt: TGCAGCGTCGGACAGGGTAGTTACGAGCAGTACTTC
j_call: TRBJ1-1; cdr3_length: 14; v_call: TRBV28; d_call: .; clone_size: .; cdr3_aa: CASWSRTEFTEAFF; cdr3_nt: TGTGCCAGCTGGTCCCGGACCGAATTCACTGAAGCTTTCTTT
j_call: TRBJ1-4; cdr3_length: 14; v_call: TRBV5-1; d_call: .; clone_size: few; cdr3_aa: CASSHPQGGGKLFF; cdr3_nt: TGCGCCAGCAGCCACCCACAGGGAGGGGGAAAACTGTTTTTT
j_call: TRBJ2-3; cdr3_length: 15; v_call: TRBV20-1; d_call: TRBD2; clone_size: few; cdr3_aa: CSARTLAGSTDTQYF; cdr3_nt: TGCAGTGCTAGAACGCTAGCGGGGTCCACAGATACGCAGTATTTT
j_call: TRBJ1-6; cdr3_length: 15; v_call: TRBV27; d_call: .; clone_size: many; cdr3_aa: CASSLGVPLNSPLHF; cdr3_nt: TGTGCCAGCAGTTTAGGGGTCCCCCTTAATTCACCCCTCCACTTT
j_call: TRBJ2-5; cdr3_length: 17; v_call: TRBV6-6; d_call: TRBD2; clone_size: many; cdr3_aa: CASSYVTSGGGQETQYF; cdr3_nt: TGTGCCAGCAGTTACGTGACTAGCGGGGGAGGGCAAGAGACCCAGTACTTC
j_call: TRBJ2-1; cdr3_length: 13; v_call: TRBV2; d_call: .; clone_size: .; cdr3_aa: CASQDSSYNEQFF; cdr3_nt: TGTGCCAGCCAGGATTCCTCCTACAATGAGCAGTTCTTC
j_call: TRBJ1-1; cdr3_length: 13; v_call: TRBV11-1; d_call: .; clone_size: many; cdr3_aa: CASSLSSGTEAFF; cdr3_nt: TGTGCCAGCAGCCTATCATCTGGCACTGAAGCTTTCTTT
j_call: TRBJ2-6; cdr3_length: 18; v_call: TRBV7-8; d_call: .; clone_size: few; cdr3_aa: CASSPPGLAFSGANVLTF; cdr3_nt: TGTGCCAGCAGCCCTCCGGGACTTGCCTTCTCTGGGGCCAACGTCCTGACTTTC
j_call: TRBJ2-1; cdr3_length: 15; v_call: TRBV7-9; d_call: TRBD2; clone_size: many; cdr3_aa: CASSPSGGAADEQFF; cdr3_nt: TGTGCCAGCAGCCCCAGCGGGGGGGCTGCGGATGAGCAGTTCTTC
j_call: TRBJ1-1; cdr3_length: 16; v_call: TRBV7-9; d_call: .; clone_size: few; cdr3_aa: CASSSRARGGNTEAFF; cdr3_nt: TGTGCCAGCAGCTCTAGGGCGCGGGGGGGAAACACTGAAGCTTTCTTT